Presented here are 20 T cell receptor beta chains from one specimen sequenced in a study of cytomegalovirus exposure and HLA in healthy donors. PCR used 60 Vbeta primers and 13 Jbeta primers. TCRdb's table, derived via immunoSEQ multiplex PCR, lists solely in-frame clones and lacks some. The sample contains roughly 120,000 clones, about 70% of which appear only once. Sequenced: PBMCs. The receptors come from a man under 40 in good health and CMV-seropositive.

CDR3 in amino acids: CASSLQGAPGYGYTF. The DNA of the CDR3 is TGTGCCAGCAGCCTCCAGGGGGCGCCGGGCTATGGCTACACCTTC. This rearrangement joins TRBV7-3 to TRBJ1-2; 8 bases align to TRBD1. V shed 5 bases and J 4 bases; nucleotides not matched to a gene: 9. CDR1 is SGHTA, CDR2 FQGTGA, per germline. The CDR3 sequence is 15 residues long.

J is TRBJ2-1 and V is TRBV11-3; the D gene is possibly TRBD1 (6 bases). The CDR3 sequence is 14 residues long. Trimming took off 2 bases at V and 6 bases at J, with 11 bases between the two ends. The V gene's germline CDR1 is SGHNT and CDR2 YENEEA. The CDR3 here is CASSLTGIANEQFF. DNA of the CDR3: TGTGCCAGCAGCTTAACAGGGATAGCCAATGAGCAGTTCTTC.

This clone turned up a few times. The gene calls are TRBV19 and TRBJ1-1, with 7 bases fitting TRBD1. The germline gives CDR1 LNHDA, CDR2 SQIVND (reference sequence). Trimming cost V 6 bases and J 11 bases; bases outside gene matches: 6. The CDR3 runs to 11 residues. The CDR3 DNA sequence: TGTGCCAGTAGGTGGACAGGCGGTGCTTTCTTT. Its protein is CASRWTGGAFF.

The chain couples TRBV28 to TRBJ2-5; perhaps TRBD1 as D (6 bases). V was pared by 4 bases and J by 1 base, with 13 bases between. Germline V gene sequence: CDR1 MDHEN, CDR2 SYDVKM. The CDR3 loop spans 15 amino acids. This chain's CDR3 is CASSSRGKGQETQYF. The CDR3 coding sequence is TGTGCCAGCAGTTCAAGGGGGAAGGGCCAAGAGACCCAGTACTTC.

The rearrangement uses TRBV7-2 and TRBJ2-3; TRBD2 agrees at 8 bases. CDR1 and CDR2 from the germline V gene are SGHTA and FQGNSA. The CDR3 is made up of 16 amino acids. V dropped 4 bases and J dropped 4; count of bases not matched to a gene: 10. The CDR3: CASSSTSGTAADTQYF. CDR3 DNA: TGTGCCAGCAGCTCAACTAGCGGCACGGCGGCAGATACGCAGTATTTT.

V and J are TRBV21-1 and TRBJ2-7; the D call of TRBD1 is as the table states it, not checked on the DNA. TRBV21-1 is a pseudogene. The CDR3 consists of 13 residues. CDR3 in amino acids: CASSKVEGAKQYV. CDR3 DNA sequence: TGTGCCAGCAGCAAAGTAGAGGGGGCAAAGCAGTACGTC.

J is TRBJ1-2 and V is TRBV2; no clear D. This CDR3 comprises 13 residues. Germline V CDR1 and CDR2: SNHLY, FYNNEI. V lost 1 base to trimming and J lost 4 bases, with 7 bases between them. CDR3 nucleotides: TGTGCCAGCAGTGAAGGGTTTAGCTATGGCTACACCTTC. Residues: CASSEGFSYGYTF.

The rearrangement uses TRBV7-3 and TRBJ2-2; possibly TRBD2 for D (6 bases). CDR1 is SGHTA and CDR2 is FQGTGA in the germline V gene. CDR3 length equals 15 residues. Deletions cut 6 bases from V and 4 bases from J, with 15 bases between. Here the CDR3 DNA reads TGTGCCAGCAGTCCCGGAGGGGAGCCCACCGGGGAGCTGTTTTTT. Amino acid sequence: CASSPGGEPTGELFF.

This clone showed up just a few times. Written as DNA, the CDR3 is TGTGCCAGCAAGGGGGCAAGGGGCACTGAAGCTTTCTTT. It codes for CASKGARGTEAFF. The V call is TRBV9, the J call TRBJ1-1, with 7 bases lining up with TRBD1. The CDR3 has 13 residues. With 6 bases clipped from V and 4 bases from J, the junction kept 6 bases outside the gene matches. Germline V gives CDR1 SGDLS, CDR2 YYNGEE. The variable domain in full, with the rest retrieved from reference TRBV9 and TRBJ1-1, is DSGVTQTPKHLITATGQRVTLRCSPRSGDLSVYWYQQSLDQGLQFLIQYYNGEERAKGNILERFSAQQFPDLHSELNLSSLELGDSALYFCASKGARGTEAFFGQGTRLTVV.

The chain is built from TRBV6-5 and TRBJ2-7, with D unresolved. Between the trimmed V and J ends, which lost 7 bases and 2 bases, there was a span of 9 bases. Germline CDR1 is MNHEY and CDR2 is SVGAGI. The CDR3 sequence is 12 residues long. The CDR3 loop is CASTGPTYEQYV. DNA for the CDR3: TGTGCCAGCACTGGGCCCACCTACGAGCAGTACGTC.

This chain uses TRBV6-6 with TRBJ2-1, with D tentatively TRBD1 (5 bases). Germline values: CDR1 MNHNY, CDR2 SVGAGI (reference sequence). The CDR3 totals 13 residues. Trimming shortened V by 3 bases and J by 10 bases, and 13 bases separated the two germline ends. The CDR3 DNA is TGTGCCAGCAGTTATGGGGCGGCCCTGGAGCAGTTCTTC. Encoded protein: CASSYGAALEQFF.

The gene calls are TRBV4-2 and TRBJ1-2; D unclear. Trimming removed 1 base at V and 4 bases at J, with 16 bases between. This CDR3 is built from 16 residues. Germline CDR1 is LGHNA and CDR2 is YNFKEQ. CDR3 nucleotide sequence: TGTGCCAGCAGCCAAGCGCCGGGAGAGGATCTCTATGGCTACACCTTC. As protein: CASSQAPGEDLYGYTF.

This clone was counted only a few times. The rearrangement links TRBV6-1 to TRBJ2-1, with 11 bases matching TRBD1. Germline values: CDR1 MNHNS, CDR2 SASEGT. With 6 bases clipped from V and 5 bases from J, the junction kept 3 bases outside the gene matches. This CDR3 has 14 residues. CDR3 in DNA: TGTGCCAGCAGGTGGACAGGGGGCGACAATGAGCAGTTCTTC. Its protein product is CASRWTGGDNEQFF.

This chain links TRBV18 with TRBJ2-7, with unresolved D. Deletions cut 5 bases from V and 0 bases from J, with 5 bases between. CDR1 is KGHSH and CDR2 is LQKENI in the germline V gene. The CDR3 consists of 12 residues. The CDR3 DNA is TGTGCCAGCTCAATGAGCTCCTACGAGCAGTACTTC. Translation: CASSMSSYEQYF.

V gene TRBV30 combines with J gene TRBJ1-1; 9 nucleotides align to TRBD1. V lost 5 bases and J lost 1; bases outside the gene matches: 5. The CDR3 consists of 14 residues. CDR1 and CDR2 (germline): GTSNPN, SVGIG (reference sequence). CDR3 amino acids: CAWEQGAGNTEAFF. For the CDR3, the DNA is TGTGCCTGGGAACAGGGGGCGGGGAACACTGAAGCTTTCTTT.

The chain has TRBV6-1 and TRBJ2-7; TRBD1 matches 8 bases. CDR3 length: 15 residues. The V segment lost 7 bases and the J segment 2 bases; nucleotides outside the gene matches: 10. Germline CDR1 reads MNHNS; CDR2 reads SASEGT. CDR3 in DNA: TGTGCCAGCAAAGGCACTTCGACAGGGGCCTACGAGCAGTACTTC. It encodes CASKGTSTGAYEQYF.

The V and J genes are TRBV10-3 and TRBJ1-1; D unresolved. This CDR3 has 13 residues. Trimming took 2 bases from V and 4 from J, leaving 8 bases between them. Germline CDR1 reads ENHRY; CDR2 reads SYGVKD. DNA for the CDR3: TGTGCCATCAGTGAGCGAGGTCTCACTGAAGCTTTCTTT. Protein: CAISERGLTEAFF.

The V call is TRBV12-5, the J call TRBJ1-2; 8 bases line up with TRBD1. Looked up from germline, CDR1 is LGHNT and CDR2 is FRNRAP. V gave up 0 bases and J gave up 1 base; unmatched junction bases: 7. There are 17 residues in the CDR3. The CDR3 sequence: CASGLVGLTGVNYGYTF. The CDR3 coding sequence is TGTGCTAGTGGTTTGGTAGGATTGACAGGGGTTAACTATGGCTACACCTTC.

This chain joins TRBV6-6 and TRBJ2-5; D remains ambiguous. Germline assignment: CDR1 MNHNY and CDR2 SVGAGI (reference sequence). The CDR3 spans 13 residues. V lost 0 bases and J 3 bases, leaving 5 bases between the germline ends. CDR3 amino acids: CASSYSTEETQYF. In nucleotides, the CDR3 is TGTGCCAGCAGTTACTCTACGGAAGAGACCCAGTACTTC.

The V and J genes are TRBV28 and TRBJ2-7; possibly TRBD1 for D (6 bases). The CDR3 sequence is 12 residues long. Germline V gives CDR1 MDHEN, CDR2 SYDVKM. CDR3: CASRKQGNSQIV. CDR3 bases: TGTGCCAGCAGAAAACAGGGAAACAGTCAGATCGTC.